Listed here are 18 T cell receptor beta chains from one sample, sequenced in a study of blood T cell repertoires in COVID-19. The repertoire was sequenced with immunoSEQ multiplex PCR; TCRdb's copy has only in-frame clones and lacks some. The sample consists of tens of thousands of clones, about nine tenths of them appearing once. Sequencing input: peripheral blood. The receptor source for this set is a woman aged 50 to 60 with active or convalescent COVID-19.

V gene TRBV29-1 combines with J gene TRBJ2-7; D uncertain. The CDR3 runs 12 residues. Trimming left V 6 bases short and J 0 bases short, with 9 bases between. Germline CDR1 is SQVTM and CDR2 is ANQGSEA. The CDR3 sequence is CSVGAYSYEQYF. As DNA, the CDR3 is TGCAGCGTCGGAGCGTACTCCTACGAGCAGTACTTC.

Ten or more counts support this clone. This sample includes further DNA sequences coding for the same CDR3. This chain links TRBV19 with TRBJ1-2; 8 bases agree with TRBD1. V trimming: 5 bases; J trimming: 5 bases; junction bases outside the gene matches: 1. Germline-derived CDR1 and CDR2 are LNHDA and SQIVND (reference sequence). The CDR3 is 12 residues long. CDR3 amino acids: CASSRTGYGYTF. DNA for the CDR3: TGTGCCAGTAGTCGGACAGGGTATGGCTACACCTTC. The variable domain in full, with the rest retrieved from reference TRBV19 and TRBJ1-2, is DGGITQSPKYLFRKEGQNVTLSCEQNLNHDAMYWYRQDPGQGLRLIYYSQIVNDFQKGDIAEGYSVSREKKESFPLTVTSAQKNPTAFYLCASSRTGYGYTFGSGTRLTVV.

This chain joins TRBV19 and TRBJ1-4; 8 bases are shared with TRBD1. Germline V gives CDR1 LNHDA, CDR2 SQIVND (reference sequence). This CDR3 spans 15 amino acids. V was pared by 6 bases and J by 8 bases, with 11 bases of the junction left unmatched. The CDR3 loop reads CASRMGGQGGEKLFF. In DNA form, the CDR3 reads TGTGCCAGTAGGATGGGTGGACAGGGTGGCGAAAAACTGTTTTTT.

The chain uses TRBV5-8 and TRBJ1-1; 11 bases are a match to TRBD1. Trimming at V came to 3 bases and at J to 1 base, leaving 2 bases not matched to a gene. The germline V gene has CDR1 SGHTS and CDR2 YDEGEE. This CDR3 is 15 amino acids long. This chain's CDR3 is CASSSGQGANTEAFF. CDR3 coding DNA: TGTGCCAGCAGCTCAGGACAGGGGGCGAACACTGAAGCTTTCTTT.

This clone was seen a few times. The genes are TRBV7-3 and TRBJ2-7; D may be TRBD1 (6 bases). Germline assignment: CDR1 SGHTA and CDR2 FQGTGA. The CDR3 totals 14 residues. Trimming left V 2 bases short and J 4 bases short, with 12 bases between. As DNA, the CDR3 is TGTGCCAGCAGCTTAGGGGTAGGGGGTTACGAGCAGTACTTC. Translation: CASSLGVGGYEQYF.

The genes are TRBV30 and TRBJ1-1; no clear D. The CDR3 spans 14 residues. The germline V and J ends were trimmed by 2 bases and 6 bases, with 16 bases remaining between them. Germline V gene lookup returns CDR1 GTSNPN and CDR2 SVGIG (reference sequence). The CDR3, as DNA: TGTGCCTGGAGTAATCAACCAGGTGGGCCTGAAGCTTTCTTT. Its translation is CAWSNQPGGPEAFF.

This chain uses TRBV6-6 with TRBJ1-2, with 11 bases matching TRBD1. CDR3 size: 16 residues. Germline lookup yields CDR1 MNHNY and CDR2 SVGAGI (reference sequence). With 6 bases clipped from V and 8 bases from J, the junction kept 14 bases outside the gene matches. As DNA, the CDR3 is TGTGCCAGCAGGGAGGACAGGGGGCGCGTTCGGGGAGGCTACACCTTC. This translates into CASREDRGRVRGGYTF.

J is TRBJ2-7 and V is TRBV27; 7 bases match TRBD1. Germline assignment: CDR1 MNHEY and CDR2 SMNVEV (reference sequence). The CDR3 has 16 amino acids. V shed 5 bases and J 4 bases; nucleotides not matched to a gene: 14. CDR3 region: CASSLRTGDRLYEQYF. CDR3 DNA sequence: TGTGCCAGCAGTCTAAGAACAGGGGACCGGCTTTACGAGCAGTACTTC.

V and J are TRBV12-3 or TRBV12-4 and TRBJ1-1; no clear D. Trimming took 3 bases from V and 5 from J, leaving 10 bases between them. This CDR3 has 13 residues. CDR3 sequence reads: CASSFAPRTEAFF. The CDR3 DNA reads TGTGCCAGCAGTTTCGCCCCGAGGACTGAAGCTTTCTTT.

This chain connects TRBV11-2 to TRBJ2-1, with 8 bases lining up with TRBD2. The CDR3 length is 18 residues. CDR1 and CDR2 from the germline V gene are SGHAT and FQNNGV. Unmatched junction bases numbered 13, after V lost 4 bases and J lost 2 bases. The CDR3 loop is CASSSRGTSGGAYNEQFF. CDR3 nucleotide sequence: TGTGCCAGCAGCTCCAGAGGGACGAGCGGGGGCGCCTACAATGAGCAGTTCTTC.

The CDR3 spells CASSLGRAVDEQYF. In nucleotides, the CDR3 is TGTGCCAGCAGCTTAGGGAGGGCTGTCGACGAGCAGTACTTC. J is TRBJ2-7 and V is TRBV5-8; 7 nucleotides align to TRBD2. The CDR3 runs to 14 residues. Losses at the gene ends were 2 bases for V and 5 bases for J; bases not matched to a gene: 7. Germline lookup yields CDR1 SGHTS and CDR2 YDEGEE.

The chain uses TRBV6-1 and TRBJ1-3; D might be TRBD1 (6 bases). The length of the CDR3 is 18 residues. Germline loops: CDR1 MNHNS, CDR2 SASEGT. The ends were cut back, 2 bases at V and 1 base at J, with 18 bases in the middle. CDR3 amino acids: CASSERKGGFLSGNTIYF. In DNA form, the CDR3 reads TGTGCCAGCAGTGAACGGAAGGGGGGGTTCCTATCTGGAAACACCATATATTTT.

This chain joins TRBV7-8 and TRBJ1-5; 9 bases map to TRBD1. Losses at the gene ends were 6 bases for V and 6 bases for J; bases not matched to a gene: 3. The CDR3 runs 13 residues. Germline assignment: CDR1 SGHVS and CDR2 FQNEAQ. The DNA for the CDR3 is TGTGCCAGCAGGGGGGGACAGGGTCAGCCCCAGCATTTT. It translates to CASRGGQGQPQHF.

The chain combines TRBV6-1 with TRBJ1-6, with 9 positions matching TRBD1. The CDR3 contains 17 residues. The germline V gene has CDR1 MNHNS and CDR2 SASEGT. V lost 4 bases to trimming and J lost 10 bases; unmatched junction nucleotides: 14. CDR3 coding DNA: TGTGCCAGCAGTGGACCGGGGACAGGGCTCGGTTTATCACCCCTCCACTTT. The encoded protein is CASSGPGTGLGLSPLHF.

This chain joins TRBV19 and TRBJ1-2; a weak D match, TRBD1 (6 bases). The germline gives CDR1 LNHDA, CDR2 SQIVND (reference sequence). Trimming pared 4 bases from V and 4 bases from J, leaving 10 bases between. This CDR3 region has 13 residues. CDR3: CASSTGTSYGYTF. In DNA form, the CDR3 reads TGTGCCAGTAGTACCGGGACAAGCTATGGCTACACCTTC.

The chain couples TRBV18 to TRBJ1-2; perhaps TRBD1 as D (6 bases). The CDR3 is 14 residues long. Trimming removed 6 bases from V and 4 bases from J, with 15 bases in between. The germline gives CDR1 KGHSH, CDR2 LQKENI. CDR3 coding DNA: TGTGCCAGCTCGACACAGGGAGCCGGCTATGGCTACACCTTC. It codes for CASSTQGAGYGYTF.

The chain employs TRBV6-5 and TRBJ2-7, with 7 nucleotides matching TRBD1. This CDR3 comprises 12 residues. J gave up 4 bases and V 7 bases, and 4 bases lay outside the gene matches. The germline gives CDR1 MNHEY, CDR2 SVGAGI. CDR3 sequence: CASTDRAYEQYF. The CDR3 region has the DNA TGTGCCAGCACCGACAGGGCATACGAGCAGTACTTC.

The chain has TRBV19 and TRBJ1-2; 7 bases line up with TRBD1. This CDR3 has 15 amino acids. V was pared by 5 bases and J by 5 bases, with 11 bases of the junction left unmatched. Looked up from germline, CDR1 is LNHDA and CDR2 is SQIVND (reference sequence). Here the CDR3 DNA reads TGTGCCAGTAGTTTGGAGACAGGGCCGTATTATGGCTACACCTTC. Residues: CASSLETGPYYGYTF. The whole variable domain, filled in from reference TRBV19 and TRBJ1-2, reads DGGITQSPKYLFRKEGQNVTLSCEQNLNHDAMYWYRQDPGQGLRLIYYSQIVNDFQKGDIAEGYSVSREKKESFPLTVTSAQKNPTAFYLCASSLETGPYYGYTFGSGTRLTVV.